The table lists the clone carrying this TCR beta chain with a count of one. The CDR3 spans 16 residues. Germline V gives CDR1 MDHEN, CDR2 SYDVKM. Trimming stripped 6 bases from V and 0 bases from J, with 18 bases between. Participant ages covered about 18 to 100 years across 20 to 25 US areas. This sample stems from a study of blood T cell repertoires in COVID-19. On the study more broadly: Sample material is recorded as cDNA or gDNA derived from T cells, B-cell-depleted T cells, or PBMCs.

As processed by the authors: Quantification of nucleated cells was approximated via reference gene primer amplification. Libraries were prepared by immunoSEQ multiplex PCR; TCRdb keeps only in-frame clonotypes and omits some of them. The V and J calls and the clone size are those of that table, but D and trimming were determined from the DNA. The table lists approximately 300,000 clones, around 90% of them singletons. The receptor was isolated from a woman aged 18-29 years with acute COVID-19. V is TRBV28 and J is TRBJ2-7; TRBD2 might be the D (6 bases). The sequencing sample was made of PBMCs or T cells enriched from blood (not recorded which). This chain's CDR3 is CASRPWGRPNSYEQYF. CDR3 sequence (DNA): TGTGCCAGCAGACCCTGGGGGAGGCCCAACTCCTACGAGCAGTACTTC.